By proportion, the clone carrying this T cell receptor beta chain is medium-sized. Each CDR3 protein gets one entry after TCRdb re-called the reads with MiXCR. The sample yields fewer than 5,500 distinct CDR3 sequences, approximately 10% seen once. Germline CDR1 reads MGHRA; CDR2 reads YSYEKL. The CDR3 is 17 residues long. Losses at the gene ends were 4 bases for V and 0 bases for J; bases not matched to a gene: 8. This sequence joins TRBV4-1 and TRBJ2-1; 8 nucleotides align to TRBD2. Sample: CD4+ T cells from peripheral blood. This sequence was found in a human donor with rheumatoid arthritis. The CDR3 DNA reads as TGCGCCAGCAGCCTAGCGTGGGGGACTAGCTCCTACAATGAGCAGTTCTTC. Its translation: CASSLAWGTSSYNEQFF.